Each of the 4 T cell receptor beta chains below was sequenced from the same sample in a study of beta chain features in type 1 diabetes. TCRB transcripts that were expressed got sequenced, as all of the isolated RNA had been reverse transcribed. TCRdb's copy holds only in-frame clones and misses some; the assay was immunoSEQ multiplex PCR. The top ten clones hold under 0.04% of a sample with roughly 370,000 clones, roughly 14% of them seen once. Sequencing was performed on naive CD4+ T cells from blood. These receptors were taken from a young man in good health.

This clone was seen only a few times. The chain employs TRBV7-9 and TRBJ2-7, with D maybe TRBD2 (7 bases). V was pared by 5 bases and J by 4 bases, with 15 bases between. CDR1 and CDR2 (germline): SEHNR, FQNEAQ (reference sequence). The CDR3 extends over 14 amino acids. The CDR3: CASSPRGGWYEQYF. The CDR3 coding sequence is TGTGCCAGCAGCCCTAGGGGGGGTTGGTACGAGCAGTACTTC. Full variable domain (remainder filled in from reference TRBV7-9 and TRBJ2-7): DTGVSQNPRHKITKRGQNVTFRCDPISEHNRLYWYRQTLGQGPEFLTYFQNEAQLEKSRLLSDRFSAERPKGSFSTLEIQRTEQGDSAMYLCASSPRGGWYEQYFGPGTRLTVT.

The table lists this clone with a few counts. The J gene is TRBJ1-2, the V gene TRBV9; the D is unclear. V lost 0 bases and J 7 bases, leaving 7 bases between the germline ends. Germline values: CDR1 SGDLS, CDR2 YYNGEE. The CDR3 sequence is 12 residues long. In DNA form, the CDR3 reads TGTGCCAGCAGCGTAGAATCCACTGGCTACACCTTC. Its protein product is CASSVESTGYTF.

This clone has more than one count but fewer than ten. Other DNA sequences in this sample translate to the same CDR3. DNA of the CDR3: TGCGCCAGCAGCCAAGATCTGGACAATGAGCAGTTCTTC. Residues: CASSQDLDNEQFF. The chain carries TRBV4-3 and TRBJ2-1; no firm D call. Looked up from germline, CDR1 is LGHNA and CDR2 is YSLEER. CDR3 size: 13 residues. Deletions cut 0 bases from V and 5 bases from J, with 5 bases between.

This clone was recorded a few times. The junction and the germline gene differ at one end; a read error may be behind it. The V and J genes are TRBV7-7 and TRBJ2-5; tentative D call: TRBD1 (5 bases). There are 12 residues in the CDR3. In germline, CDR1 is SSHAT, CDR2 FNYEAQ (reference sequence). CDR3 bases: TGTGCTAGCAGTCAGAGGCAGGGGACCCAGTACTTC. Translating it yields CASSQRQGTQYF. The full variable domain, its missing parts supplied by reference TRBV7-7 and TRBJ2-5, is GAGVSQSPRYKVTKRGQDVTLRCDPISSHATLYWYQQALGQGPEFLTYFNYEAQPDKSGLPSDRFSAERPEGSISTLTIQRTEQRDSAMYRCASSQRQGTQYFGPGTRLLVL.